This T cell receptor beta chain appears in the sequencing data of a study of beta chain features in type 1 diabetes. Study-level results: There was a moderate but significant shortening of TCRB CDR3s in all four CD4+ subsets of Type 1 diabetes patients.

As every portion of the isolated RNA was reverse transcribed, the sequencing read expressed TCRB transcripts. The method was immunoSEQ multiplex PCR; TCRdb's version includes in-frame clones alone and lacks a portion of them. The sample lists roughly 53,000 clones, roughly 39% occurring once. Via the markers CD45RO/CCR7/CD25/CD127/CD95/CD27, stem cell-like memory, regulatory, central memory and naive CD4+ cells were sorted. This clone has more than one count but fewer than ten. Its antigen is not known. This TCR was sampled from a man younger than 45 with type 1 diabetes. Sequences were obtained from Tregs from blood.

The CDR3, as DNA: TGTGCCAGCAATGGCAGGCCTAGCAATCAGCCCCAGCATTTT. It is translated as CASNGRPSNQPQHF. This sequence joins TRBV6-4 and TRBJ1-5; no clear D gene. Trimming took off 7 bases at V and 0 bases at J, with 10 bases between the two ends. The germline V gene has CDR1 MRHNA and CDR2 SNTAGT. The CDR3 is 14 residues long.